A single sample is the source of the 27 T cell receptor beta chains below, sequenced in a study of identical twins. TCRdb redid the calling of the 5' RACE reads with MiXCR, one entry per CDR3 protein. The data hold about 530,000 distinct CDR3 sequences, with under 25% observed a single time. The sample also formed part of further work on yellow fever vaccine responses in identical twins.

The sequencing sample was made of CD4+ T cells sorted from blood. The receptor source for this set is a young woman in good health.

Many counts were recorded for this clonotype. The chain joins TRBV12-3 or TRBV12-4 to TRBJ1-3; 9 bases are shared with TRBD1. V lost 6 bases and J lost 4; bases outside the gene matches: 7. This CDR3 comprises 15 residues. The CDR3 spells CASREAGQGGNTIYF. CDR3 in DNA: TGTGCCAGCAGGGAGGCTGGACAGGGGGGAAACACCATATATTTT.

This clonotype was seen only a few times. V and J are TRBV15 and TRBJ2-3, with 12 bases identical to TRBD2. The junction had 3 bases not matched to a gene; V was cut back by 1 base and J by 1 base. Germline loops: CDR1 LNHNV, CDR2 YYDKDF (reference sequence). The CDR3 loop spans 17 amino acids. Here the CDR3 DNA reads TGTGCCACCAGCAGAGTTCGACTAGCGGGGGGCACAGATACGCAGTATTTT. Protein sequence: CATSRVRLAGGTDTQYF.

With respect to this clonotype: This may stem from a read error, because a much larger clone lies one nucleotide away. The gene calls are TRBV5-6 and TRBJ1-5; a possible D gene is TRBD1 (5 bases). The CDR3 has 13 residues. Germline V lookup: CDR1 SGHDT, CDR2 YYEEEE. CDR3 sequence reads: CASSKGTNQPEHF. As DNA, the CDR3 is TGTGCCAGCAGCAAGGGGACCAATCAGCCCGAGCATTTT.

This chain connects TRBV12-3 or TRBV12-4 to TRBJ2-4; D ambiguous. The CDR3 length is 14 residues. V lost 6 bases and J 1 base, leaving 10 bases between the germline ends. The CDR3 reads CASSDGWAKNIQYF. The CDR3 nucleotides are TGTGCCAGCAGCGACGGATGGGCCAAAAACATTCAGTACTTC.

This clonotype appeared a few times. The genes are TRBV20-1 and TRBJ1-5; D gene ambiguous. The germline V gene encodes CDR1 DFQATT and CDR2 SNEGSKA (reference sequence). Trimming pared 4 bases from V and 0 bases from J, leaving 4 bases between. The length of the CDR3 is 12 residues. The CDR3 nucleotides read TGCAGTGCTACATATAGCAATCAGCCCCAGCATTTT. As protein: CSATYSNQPQHF.

This chain joins TRBV19 and TRBJ2-1, with 11 positions matching TRBD2. Germline values: CDR1 LNHDA, CDR2 SQIVND (reference sequence). Trimming took 6 bases from V and 4 from J; bases not matched to a gene: 5. The length of the CDR3 is 15 residues. The CDR3 here is CASSLAGGNYNEQFF. The DNA of the CDR3 is TGTGCCAGTAGCCTAGCGGGAGGTAATTACAATGAGCAGTTCTTC.

The chain carries TRBV19 and TRBJ1-5; maybe TRBD1 (6 bases). The CDR3 has 16 residues. Trimming cost V 5 bases and J 3 bases, with 17 bases left between them. Per germline, CDR1 LNHDA and CDR2 SQIVND (reference sequence). The CDR3 DNA follows: TGTGCCAGTAGTGCCCGAGGGGGGGACTACAATCAGCCCCAGCATTTT. Translation: CASSARGGDYNQPQHF. Complete variable domain (other parts from reference TRBV19 and TRBJ1-5): DGGITQSPKYLFRKEGQNVTLSCEQNLNHDAMYWYRQDPGQGLRLIYYSQIVNDFQKGDIAEGYSVSREKKESFPLTVTSAQKNPTAFYLCASSARGGDYNQPQHFGDGTRLSIL.

This clonotype turned up a few times. The rearrangement links TRBV11-2 to TRBJ1-1; D gene uncertain. This CDR3 contains 14 residues. Per germline, CDR1 SGHAT and CDR2 FQNNGV. Trimming took off 0 bases at V and 10 bases at J, with 15 bases between the two ends. CDR3: CASSLDRTGMGAFF. CDR3 bases: TGTGCCAGCAGCTTAGATCGGACGGGCATGGGAGCTTTCTTT. The entire variable domain, with the rest obtained from reference TRBV11-2 and TRBJ1-1, is as follows: EAGVAQSPRYKIIEKRQSVAFWCNPISGHATLYWYQQILGQGPKLLIQFQNNGVVDDSQLPKDRFSAERLKGVDSTLKIQPAKLEDSAVYLCASSLDRTGMGAFFGQGTRLTVV.

This clonotype occurred a few times. The chain employs TRBV2 and TRBJ1-2; no definite D call. Germline CDR1 and CDR2: SNHLY and FYNNEI. V was clipped by 2 bases and J by 3 bases, with 1 base between them. The CDR3 spans 11 residues. The CDR3 spells CASSEYYGYTF. CDR3 DNA: TGTGCCAGCAGTGAATACTATGGCTACACCTTC.

This clonotype was picked up a small number of times. The rearrangement links TRBV18 to TRBJ2-5, with TRBD2 matching over 7 bases. Germline V gene data show CDR1 as KGHSH and CDR2 as LQKENI. V gave up 3 bases and J gave up 5 bases; unmatched junction bases: 6. The CDR3 is 14 residues long. Here the CDR3 reads CASSPGEGGETQYF. CDR3 DNA: TGTGCCAGCTCACCGGGGGAGGGCGGCGAGACCCAGTACTTC.

There are a few counts of this clonotype. This chain uses TRBV12-3 or TRBV12-4 with TRBJ2-1; tentatively, D is TRBD1 (6 bases). Trimming cost V 4 bases and J 10 bases, with 20 bases left between them. The CDR3 extends over 15 amino acids. DNA for the CDR3: TGTGCCAGCAGTTATAGCTTGGGGGCCCGAGGGGAGCAGTTCTTC. Translated: CASSYSLGARGEQFF.

This clonotype was observed a few times. The V and J genes are TRBV6-1 and TRBJ2-7; D is perhaps TRBD2 (6 bases). The CDR3 consists of 14 residues. CDR1 and CDR2 (germline): MNHNS, SASEGT. V was clipped by 1 base and J by 2 bases, with 9 bases between them. This chain's CDR3 is CASSEGGLAYEQYF. In nucleotides, the CDR3 is TGTGCCAGCAGTGAAGGGGGACTTGCCTACGAGCAGTACTTC.

This clonotype turned up a few times. J is TRBJ2-3 and V is TRBV20-1; 8 nucleotides line up with TRBD1. The V and J ends lost 3 bases and 4 bases, in that order; junction bases with no gene match: 9. The length of the CDR3 is 15 residues. CDR1 and CDR2 from the germline V gene are DFQATT and SNEGSKA (reference sequence). CDR3 sequence reads: CSASPDRDWPDTQYF. The CDR3 region has the DNA TGCAGTGCTAGCCCGGACAGGGATTGGCCAGATACGCAGTATTTT.

The V gene is TRBV2, the J gene TRBJ2-7; perhaps TRBD2 as D (6 bases). The CDR3 is made up of 14 amino acids. Germline CDR1 is SNHLY and CDR2 is FYNNEI. The germline V and J ends were trimmed by 8 bases and 1 base, with 15 bases remaining between them. For the CDR3, the DNA is TGTGCCAGCTTTCTCTACGGGACTTCCTACGAGCAGTACGTC. Amino acid sequence: CASFLYGTSYEQYV.

This rearrangement joins TRBV24-1 to TRBJ1-2; 10 bases are shared with TRBD1. Germline values: CDR1 KGHDR, CDR2 SFDVKD. The CDR3 length is 16 residues. V shed 9 bases, J shed 7 bases, and the junction held 16 bases outside the gene matches. CDR3 DNA: TGTGCCACCTCTGGGGACAGGGGCGTCGCGGCTACTGGCTACACCTTC. Its translation is CATSGDRGVAATGYTF.

CDR3 sequence reads: CASSRLAGEVETQYF. The CDR3 DNA reads TGCGCCAGCAGCCGATTAGCGGGAGAGGTAGAGACCCAGTACTTC. This rearrangement joins TRBV5-1 to TRBJ2-5; 9 bases fit TRBD2. The CDR3 is 15 residues long. Trimming cost V 4 bases and J 4 bases; bases outside gene matches: 8. CDR1 SGHRS and CDR2 YFSETQ come from the germline V gene.

Only a few counts were recorded for this clonotype. V and J are TRBV6-1 and TRBJ2-7; D perhaps matches TRBD2 (7 bases). The germline V gene has CDR1 MNHNS and CDR2 SASEGT. This CDR3 contains 15 residues. V was trimmed by 6 bases and J by 2 bases, leaving 17 bases between them. The CDR3 DNA sequence: TGTGCCAGCAGCCTCCACCGGGGGGCAACCTACGAGCAGTACTTC. As protein: CASSLHRGATYEQYF.

In its sample, this clonotype was seen a few times. V usage is TRBV25-1 and J usage is TRBJ2-2, with unresolved D. Germline loops: CDR1 MGHDK, CDR2 SYGVNS. Trimming left V 2 bases short and J 4 bases short, with 8 bases between. The CDR3 has 14 amino acids. The CDR3 sequence is CASSERTPTGELFF. The CDR3 region has the DNA TGTGCCAGCAGTGAAAGAACACCCACCGGGGAGCTGTTTTTT. Looking up the rest from reference TRBV25-1 and TRBJ2-2 gives the full variable domain: EADIYQTPRYLVIGTGKKITLECSQTMGHDKMYWYQQDPGMELHLIHYSYGVNSTEKGDLSSESTVSRIRTEHFPLTLESARPSHTSQYLCASSERTPTGELFFGEGSRLTVL.

The CDR3 here is CASSWALPGTGELFF. DNA of the CDR3: TGCGCCAGCAGCTGGGCCCTACCGGGGACCGGGGAGCTGTTTTTT. V is TRBV5-1 and J is TRBJ2-2; maybe TRBD2 (5 bases). CDR3 length: 15 amino acids. V was clipped by 3 bases and J by 5 bases, with 14 bases between them. Germline CDR1 SGHRS, CDR2 YFSETQ. Full variable domain (remainder filled in from reference TRBV5-1 and TRBJ2-2): KAGVTQTPRYLIKTRGQQVTLSCSPISGHRSVSWYQQTPGQGLQFLFEYFSETQRNKGNFPGRFSGRQFSNSRSEMNVSTLELGDSALYLCASSWALPGTGELFFGEGSRLTVL.

This clonotype was recorded only once. V usage is TRBV7-6 and J usage is TRBJ2-2; the D is unclear. The CDR3 is made up of 16 amino acids. Per germline, CDR1 SGHVS and CDR2 FNYEAQ. The V and J ends lost 5 bases and 0 bases respectively, with 13 bases between them. The CDR3 DNA reads TGTGCCAGCAGCCCGACCGACATGGCGAACACCGGGGAGCTGTTTTTT. Amino acids: CASSPTDMANTGELFF.

The V and J genes are TRBV5-1 and TRBJ1-6; tentative D call: TRBD1 (6 bases). The V end was cut by 3 bases, the J end by 6 bases, with 16 bases between. This CDR3 spans 16 amino acids. CDR1 SGHRS and CDR2 YFSETQ come from the germline V gene. The CDR3 reads CASSSRGEGVNSPLHF. The CDR3 nucleotides read TGCGCCAGCAGCTCCCGAGGCGAGGGGGTTAATTCACCCCTCCACTTT.

The table lists this clonotype with a few counts. The CDR3 loop is CASSLEGRWGNTEAFF. The CDR3 DNA follows: TGCGCCAGCAGCTTGGAAGGTCGGTGGGGGAACACTGAAGCTTTCTTT. This chain links TRBV5-1 with TRBJ1-1; no firm D call. CDR3 length: 16 residues. Deletions cut 0 bases from V and 1 base from J, with 13 bases between. Germline V gene sequence: CDR1 SGHRS, CDR2 YFSETQ. Based on the CDR3 plus reference TRBV5-1 and TRBJ1-1, the full variable domain is KAGVTQTPRYLIKTRGQQVTLSCSPISGHRSVSWYQQTPGQGLQFLFEYFSETQRNKGNFPGRFSGRQFSNSRSEMNVSTLELGDSALYLCASSLEGRWGNTEAFFGQGTRLTVV.

This clonotype was detected a few times. The chain employs TRBV12-3 or TRBV12-4 and TRBJ1-3; a weak D match, TRBD1 (6 bases). V lost 4 bases and J lost 4, with 14 bases in between. This CDR3 has 15 residues. Written as DNA, the CDR3 is TGTGCCAGCAGTTCTCGTCCAGGGACAGGAAACACCATATATTTT. Residues: CASSSRPGTGNTIYF.

The chain joins TRBV29-1 to TRBJ2-2; possibly TRBD1 for D (5 bases). Germline loops: CDR1 SQVTM, CDR2 ANQGSEA. CDR3 length: 14 amino acids. Trimming left V 5 bases short and J 0 bases short, with 10 bases between. In DNA, the CDR3 is TGCAGCGTTAGGGGCGCCGCGAACACCGGGGAGCTGTTTTTT. Protein sequence: CSVRGAANTGELFF.

V usage is TRBV10-3 and J usage is TRBJ2-1; no firm D call. The V and J ends lost 9 bases and 7 bases respectively, with 19 bases between them. This CDR3 is built from 14 residues. Per the germline V gene, CDR1 is ENHRY and CDR2 is SYGVKD. CDR3 in amino acids: CAILISLSSNEQFF. CDR3 coding DNA: TGTGCCATTCTAATCAGTTTATCGAGTAATGAGCAGTTCTTC.

This clonotype occurred a few times. The chain uses TRBV2 and TRBJ2-5; the D gene is possibly TRBD1 (6 bases). Germline V CDR1 and CDR2: SNHLY, FYNNEI. The CDR3 spans 13 residues. Between the trimmed V and J ends, which lost 3 bases and 5 bases, there was a span of 10 bases. CDR3 sequence reads: CASSDGGRETQYF. The CDR3 DNA follows: TGTGCCAGCAGTGATGGGGGCCGGGAGACCCAGTACTTC.

The chain carries TRBV7-9 and TRBJ2-3; 7 positions match TRBD2. With V trimmed by 6 bases and J by 2 bases, 8 bases remained unmatched. Germline assignment: CDR1 SEHNR and CDR2 FQNEAQ (reference sequence). The CDR3 covers 15 residues. CDR3 amino acids: CASRLRDYYTDTQYF. CDR3 coding DNA: TGTGCCAGCAGACTGCGGGACTACTACACAGATACGCAGTATTTT.